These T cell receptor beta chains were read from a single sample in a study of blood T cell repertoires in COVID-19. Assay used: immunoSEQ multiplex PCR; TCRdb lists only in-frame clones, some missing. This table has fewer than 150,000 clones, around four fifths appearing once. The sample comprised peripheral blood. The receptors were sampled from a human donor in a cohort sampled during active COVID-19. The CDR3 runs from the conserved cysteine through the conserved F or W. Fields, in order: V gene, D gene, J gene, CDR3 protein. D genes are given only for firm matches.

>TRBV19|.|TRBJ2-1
CASSALREQFF
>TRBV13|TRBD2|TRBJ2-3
CASSFEAGGSSDTQYF
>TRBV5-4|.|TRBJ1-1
CASRGAMNTEAFF
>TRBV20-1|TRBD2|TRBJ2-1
CSARDSGGPYNEQFF
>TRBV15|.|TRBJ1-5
CATSWAGGSNQPQHF
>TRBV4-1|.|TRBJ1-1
CASSQVRGNTEAFF
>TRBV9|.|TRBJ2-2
CASSVGYGTGELFF
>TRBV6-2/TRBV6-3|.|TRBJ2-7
CASSYSANTGSSYEQYF
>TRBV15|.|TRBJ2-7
CATSSPSSYEQYF
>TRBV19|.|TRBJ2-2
CASSNSDSRMTTGELFF
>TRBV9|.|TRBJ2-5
CASSPTGKETQYF
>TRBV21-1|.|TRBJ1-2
CASSKEGDSATNYGYTF
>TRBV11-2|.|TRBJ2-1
CASSPSGGTYNEQFF
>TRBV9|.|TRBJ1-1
CASSVETVNTEAFF
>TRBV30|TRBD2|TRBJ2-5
CAWSSGGNQETQYF
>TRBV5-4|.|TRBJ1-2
CASSLTGNVNYGYTF
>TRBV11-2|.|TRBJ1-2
CASSPGYRSGYTF
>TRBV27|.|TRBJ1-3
CASSLSWGGTGNTIYF
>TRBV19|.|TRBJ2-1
CASKLQQGNNEQFF
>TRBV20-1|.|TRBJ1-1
CSANRVAEAFF
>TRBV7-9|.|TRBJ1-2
CASSNEGYGYTF
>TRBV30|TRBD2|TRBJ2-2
CAWTHPGLAGNTGELFF
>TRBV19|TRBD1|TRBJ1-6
CASQPGTVYSPLHF
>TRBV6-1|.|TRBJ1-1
CASSESRNTEAFF
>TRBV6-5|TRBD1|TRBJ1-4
CASSPQGATNEKLFF
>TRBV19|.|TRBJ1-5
CASSITQGGNQPQHF
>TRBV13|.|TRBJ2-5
CASSSRQFETQYF
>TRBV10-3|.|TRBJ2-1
CAISEGLHNEQFF
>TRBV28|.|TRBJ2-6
CASSFQRGGNSGANVLTF
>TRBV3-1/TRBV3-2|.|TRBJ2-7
CASSQDIGVPNYEQYF
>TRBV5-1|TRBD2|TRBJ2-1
CASSVQSGGLENEQFF
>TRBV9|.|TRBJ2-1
CASSVDVVKGGNEQFF
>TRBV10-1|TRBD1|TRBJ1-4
CASSESAPGTGGNEKLFF
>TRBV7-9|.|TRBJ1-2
CASSLDQGIGYTF
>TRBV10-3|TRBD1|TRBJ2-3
CAISYRDRATDTQYF
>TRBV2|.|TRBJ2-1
CASSVGASSYNEQFF
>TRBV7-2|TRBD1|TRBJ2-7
CASSSGRDRGQYEQYF
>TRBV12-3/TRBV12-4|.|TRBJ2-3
CASSPGGSDTQYF
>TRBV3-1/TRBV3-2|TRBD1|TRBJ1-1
CASSPGQGDTEAFF
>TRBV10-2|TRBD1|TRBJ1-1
CASSETGDTEAFF
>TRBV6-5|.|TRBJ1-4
CASSPSATNEKLFF
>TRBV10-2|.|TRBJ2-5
CASSGTYQETQYF
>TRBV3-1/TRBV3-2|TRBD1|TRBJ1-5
CASSQAGTGGNQPQHF
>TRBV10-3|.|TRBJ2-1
CAISAFGSSYNEQFF
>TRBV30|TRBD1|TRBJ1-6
CAWSRRQGGSPLHF
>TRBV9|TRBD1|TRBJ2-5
CASSVGTGVSGETQYF
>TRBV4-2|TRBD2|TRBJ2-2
CASSQAGLAATPGELFF
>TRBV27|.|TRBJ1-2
CASSLSGGRKANYGYTF
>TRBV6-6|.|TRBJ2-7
CASSYSRVVYEQYF
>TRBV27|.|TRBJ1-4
CASSSPGRNEKLFF
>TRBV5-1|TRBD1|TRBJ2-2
CASSSDRGHTGELFF
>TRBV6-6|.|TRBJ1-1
CASSYSEGSTEAFF
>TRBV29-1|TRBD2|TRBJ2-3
CSVEGGGTSTDTQYF
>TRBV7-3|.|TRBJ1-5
CASSFRADQPQHF
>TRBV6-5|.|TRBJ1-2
CASSSGQHVNYGYTF
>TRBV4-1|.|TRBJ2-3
CASSPEGRGSTDTQYF
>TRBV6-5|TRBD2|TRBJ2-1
CASSYSGGGVYNEQFF
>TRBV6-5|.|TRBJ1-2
CASSYSSQGANYGYTF
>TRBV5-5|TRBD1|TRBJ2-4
CASSWTGKNIQYF